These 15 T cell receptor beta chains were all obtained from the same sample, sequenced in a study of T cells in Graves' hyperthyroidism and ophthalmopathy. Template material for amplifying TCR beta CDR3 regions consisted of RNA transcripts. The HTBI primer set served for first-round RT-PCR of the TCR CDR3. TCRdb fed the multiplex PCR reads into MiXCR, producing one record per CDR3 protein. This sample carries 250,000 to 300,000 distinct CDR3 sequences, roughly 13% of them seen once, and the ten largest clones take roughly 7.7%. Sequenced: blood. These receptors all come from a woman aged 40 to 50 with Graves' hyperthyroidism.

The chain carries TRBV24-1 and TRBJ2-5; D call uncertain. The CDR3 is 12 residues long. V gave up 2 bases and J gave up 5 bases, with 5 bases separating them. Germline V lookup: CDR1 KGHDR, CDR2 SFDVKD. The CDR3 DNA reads TGTGCCACCAGTGATTCGGACGAGACCCAGTACTTC. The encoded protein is CATSDSDETQYF.

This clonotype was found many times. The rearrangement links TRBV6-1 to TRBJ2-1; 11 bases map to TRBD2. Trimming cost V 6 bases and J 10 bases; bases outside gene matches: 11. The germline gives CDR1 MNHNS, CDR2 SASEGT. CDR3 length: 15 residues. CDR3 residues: CASRAPSGRTVEQFF. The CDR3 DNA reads TGTGCCAGCAGGGCTCCTAGCGGGAGGACTGTCGAGCAGTTCTTC.

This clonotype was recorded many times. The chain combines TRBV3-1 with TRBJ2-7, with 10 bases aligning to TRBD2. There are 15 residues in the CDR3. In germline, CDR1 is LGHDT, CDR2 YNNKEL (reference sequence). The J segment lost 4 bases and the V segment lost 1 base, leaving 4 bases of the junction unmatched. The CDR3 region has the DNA TGTGCCAGCAGCCAAGTAACTAGCGGGAAATACGAGCAGTACTTC. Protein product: CASSQVTSGKYEQYF.

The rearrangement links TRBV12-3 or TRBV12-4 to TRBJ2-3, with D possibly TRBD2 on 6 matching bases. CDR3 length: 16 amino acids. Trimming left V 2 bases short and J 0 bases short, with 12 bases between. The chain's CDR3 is CASSLSLALSTDTQYF. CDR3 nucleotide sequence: TGTGCCAGCAGTTTATCACTAGCTTTGAGCACAGATACGCAGTATTTT.

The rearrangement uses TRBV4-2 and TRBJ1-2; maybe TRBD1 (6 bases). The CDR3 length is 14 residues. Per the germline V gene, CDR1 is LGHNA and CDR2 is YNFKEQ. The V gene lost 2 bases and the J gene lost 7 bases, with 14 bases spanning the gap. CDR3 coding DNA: TGTGCCAGCAGCCAACTAACAGGGAGTACTGGCTACACCTTC. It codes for CASSQLTGSTGYTF.

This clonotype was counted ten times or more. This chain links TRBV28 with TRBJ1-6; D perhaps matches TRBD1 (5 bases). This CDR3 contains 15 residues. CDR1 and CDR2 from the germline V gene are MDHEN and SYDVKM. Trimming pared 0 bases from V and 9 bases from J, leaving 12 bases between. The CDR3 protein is CASSLWERGASPLHF. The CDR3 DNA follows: TGTGCCAGCAGTTTATGGGAGCGAGGGGCTTCACCCCTCCACTTT.

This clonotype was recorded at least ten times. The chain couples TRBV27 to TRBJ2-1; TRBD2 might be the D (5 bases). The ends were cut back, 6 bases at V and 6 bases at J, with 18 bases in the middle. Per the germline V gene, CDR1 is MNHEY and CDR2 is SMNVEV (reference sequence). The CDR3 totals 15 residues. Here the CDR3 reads CASRPDPSHGNEQFF. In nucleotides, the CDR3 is TGTGCCAGCAGACCCGACCCTAGCCACGGCAATGAGCAGTTCTTC.

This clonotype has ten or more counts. The CDR3 DNA sequence: TGTGCCAGCAGTCCCGGGATGAACACTGAAGCTTTCTTT. This codes for CASSPGMNTEAFF. The J gene is TRBJ1-1, the V gene TRBV18; the D is unclear. Germline values: CDR1 KGHSH, CDR2 LQKENI. This CDR3 comprises 13 residues. V lost 8 bases and J lost 0, with 10 bases in between. The variable domain in full, completed from reference TRBV18 and TRBJ1-1, reads NAGVMQNPRHLVRRRGQEARLRCSPMKGHSHVYWYRQLPEEGLKFMVYLQKENIIDESGMPKERFSAEFPKEGPSILRIQQVVRGDSAAYFCASSPGMNTEAFFGQGTRLTVV.

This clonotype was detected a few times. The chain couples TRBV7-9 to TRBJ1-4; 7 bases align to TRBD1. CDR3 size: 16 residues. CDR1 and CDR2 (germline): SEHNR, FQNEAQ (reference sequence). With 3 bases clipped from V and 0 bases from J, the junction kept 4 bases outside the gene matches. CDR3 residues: CASSFNRGATNEKLFF. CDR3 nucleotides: TGTGCCAGCAGCTTCAACAGGGGTGCAACTAATGAAAAACTGTTTTTT.

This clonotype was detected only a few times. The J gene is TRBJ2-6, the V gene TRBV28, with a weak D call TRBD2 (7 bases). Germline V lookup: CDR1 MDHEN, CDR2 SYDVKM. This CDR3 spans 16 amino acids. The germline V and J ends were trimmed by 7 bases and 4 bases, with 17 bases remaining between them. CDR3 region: CASKVRGAGGANVLTF. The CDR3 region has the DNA TGTGCCAGCAAGGTTCGGGGGGCTGGCGGGGCCAACGTCCTGACTTTC.

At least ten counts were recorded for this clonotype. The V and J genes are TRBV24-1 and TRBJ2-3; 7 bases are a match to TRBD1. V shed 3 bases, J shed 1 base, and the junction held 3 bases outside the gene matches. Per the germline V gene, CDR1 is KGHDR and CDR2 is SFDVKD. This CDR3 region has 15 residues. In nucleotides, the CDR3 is TGTGCCACCAGTGATCCCACAGGGGGCACAGATACGCAGTATTTT. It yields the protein CATSDPTGGTDTQYF.

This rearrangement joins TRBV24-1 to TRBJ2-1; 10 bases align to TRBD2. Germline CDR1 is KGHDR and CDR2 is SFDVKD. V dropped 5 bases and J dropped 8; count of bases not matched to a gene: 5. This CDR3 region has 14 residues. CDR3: CATSGGLAEDEQFF. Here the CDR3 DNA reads TGTGCCACCAGTGGCGGACTAGCGGAGGATGAGCAGTTCTTC.

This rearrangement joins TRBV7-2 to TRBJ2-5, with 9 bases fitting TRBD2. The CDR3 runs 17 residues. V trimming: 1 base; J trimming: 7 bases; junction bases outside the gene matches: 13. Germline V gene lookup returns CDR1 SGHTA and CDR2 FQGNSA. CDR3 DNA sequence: TGTGCCAGCAGCTTAGTTGCGGGGGGGGGCGAGGCGGCGACCCAGTACTTC. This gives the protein CASSLVAGGGEAATQYF.

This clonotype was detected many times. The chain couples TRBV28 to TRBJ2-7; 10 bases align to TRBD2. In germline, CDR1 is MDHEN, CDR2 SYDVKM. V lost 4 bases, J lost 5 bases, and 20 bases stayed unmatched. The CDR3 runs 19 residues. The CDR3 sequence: CASSSSLGTSASRGHEQYF. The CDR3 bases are TGTGCCAGCAGTTCTAGCCTCGGGACTAGCGCAAGTAGGGGCCACGAGCAGTACTTC.

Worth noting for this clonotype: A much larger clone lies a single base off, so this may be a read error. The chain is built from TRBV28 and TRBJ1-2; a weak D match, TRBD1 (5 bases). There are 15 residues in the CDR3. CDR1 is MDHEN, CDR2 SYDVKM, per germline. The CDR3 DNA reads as TGTGCCGGCAGCCCCCGGACACCGCGCTTCTATGGCTACACCTTC. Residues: CAGSPRTPRFYGYTF.